This TCR beta chain was recorded in a study of shared clonotypes between healthy human individuals. Positively selected for CCR7, the CD45RO-negative cells used as naive CD8 cells excluded terminally differentiated effector memory CD45RA+ cells. TCRdb's copy holds only in-frame clones and misses some; the assay was immunoSEQ multiplex PCR. The sample includes millions of clones, about 95% of them seen just once. The material sequenced was naive CD8+ T cells sorted from blood. This TCR was sampled from a young man in good health.

The CDR3 nucleotides read TGTGCCAGCAGCTTGCTGCCAGCAACATACGAGCAGTACTTC. Translating gives CASSLLPATYEQYF. The chain combines TRBV5-4 with TRBJ2-7; D unresolved. Germline CDR1 SGHNT, CDR2 YYREEE (reference sequence). The CDR3 is 14 residues long. The V end was cut by 1 base, the J end by 4 bases, with 12 bases between.